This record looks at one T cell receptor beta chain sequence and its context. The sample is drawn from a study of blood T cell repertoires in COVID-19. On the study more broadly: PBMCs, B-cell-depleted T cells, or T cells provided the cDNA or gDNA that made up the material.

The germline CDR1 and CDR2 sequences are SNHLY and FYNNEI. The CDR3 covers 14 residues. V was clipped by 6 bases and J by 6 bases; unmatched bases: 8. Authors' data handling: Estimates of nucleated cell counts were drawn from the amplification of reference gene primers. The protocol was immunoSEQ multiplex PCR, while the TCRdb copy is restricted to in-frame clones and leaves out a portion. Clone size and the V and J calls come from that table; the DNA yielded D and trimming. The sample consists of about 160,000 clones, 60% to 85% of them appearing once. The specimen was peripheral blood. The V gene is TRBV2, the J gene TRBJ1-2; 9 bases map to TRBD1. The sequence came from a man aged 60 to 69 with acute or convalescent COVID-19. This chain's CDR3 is CASRGQGQGNGYTF. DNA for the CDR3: TGTGCCAGCAGGGGACAGGGACAGGGTAATGGCTACACCTTC.